One and the same sample provided the 27 T cell receptor beta chains below, sequenced in a study of blood T cell repertoires in COVID-19. Data came from immunoSEQ multiplex PCR; TCRdb stores just in-frame clones and leaves some out. The table has under 300,000 clones, about 82% seen once. What was sequenced was peripheral blood. These TCRs come from a man older than 75 with acute or convalescent COVID-19.

This chain joins TRBV6-6 and TRBJ1-2; 8 nucleotides agree with TRBD1. Germline lookup yields CDR1 MNHNY and CDR2 SVGAGI (reference sequence). The J segment lost 2 bases and the V segment lost 3 bases, leaving 5 bases of the junction unmatched. The CDR3 is made up of 15 amino acids. The CDR3: CASSYSGGQNYGYTF. In DNA form, the CDR3 reads TGTGCCAGCAGTTATTCAGGGGGCCAGAACTATGGCTACACCTTC.

CDR3 nucleotide sequence: TGTGCCAGCAGCCAAGCACACGGACAGTCGAGGACTAATGAAAAACTGTTTTTT. This gives the protein CASSQAHGQSRTNEKLFF. The chain carries TRBV4-2 and TRBJ1-4; the D gene is possibly TRBD1 (6 bases). CDR1 is LGHNA, CDR2 YNFKEQ, per germline. There are 18 residues in the CDR3. The V end was cut by 1 base, the J end by 2 bases, with 17 bases between.

CDR3 in DNA: TGTGCCAGCAGCGTCGGGACAGGGGTCCATGAGCAGTTCTTC. As protein: CASSVGTGVHEQFF. The chain recombines TRBV9 with TRBJ2-1; 10 bases match TRBD1. The CDR3 covers 14 residues. CDR1 and CDR2 from the germline V gene are SGDLS and YYNGEE. The ends lost 2 bases at V and 8 bases at J; junction bases unmatched: 4.

The rearrangement uses TRBV4-2 and TRBJ2-7; D not resolved. This CDR3 is built from 13 residues. The V gene lost 4 bases and the J gene lost 3 bases, with 10 bases spanning the gap. CDR1 and CDR2 from the germline V gene are LGHNA and YNFKEQ. The CDR3 DNA follows: TGTGCCAGCAGCCGCCGCGTAAACTACGAGCAGTACTTC. Protein product: CASSRRVNYEQYF.

This sequence joins TRBV19 and TRBJ2-7, with D uncertain. With 4 bases removed from V and 1 base from J, the gap between germline ends came to 8 bases. This CDR3 is 13 amino acids long. CDR1 is LNHDA, CDR2 SQIVND, per germline (reference sequence). CDR3 sequence: CASSKRSSYEQYF. The DNA for the CDR3 is TGTGCCAGTAGTAAACGTAGTTCCTACGAGCAGTACTTC. The variable domain in full, completed from reference TRBV19 and TRBJ2-7, reads DGGITQSPKYLFRKEGQNVTLSCEQNLNHDAMYWYRQDPGQGLRLIYYSQIVNDFQKGDIAEGYSVSREKKESFPLTVTSAQKNPTAFYLCASSKRSSYEQYFGPGTRLTVT.

The V gene is TRBV19, the J gene TRBJ1-3; TRBD1 agrees at 7 bases. The CDR3 is 17 amino acids. V trimming: 6 bases; J trimming: 0 bases; junction bases outside the gene matches: 11. Germline V gives CDR1 LNHDA, CDR2 SQIVND (reference sequence). CDR3 in DNA: TGTGCCAGTAGCATAAGACAGGGTGATCTCTCTGGAAACACCATATATTTT. This codes for CASSIRQGDLSGNTIYF.

The V gene is TRBV7-2, the J gene TRBJ1-1, with D maybe TRBD1 (5 bases). Trimming left V 8 bases short and J 3 bases short, with 13 bases between. The germline CDR1 and CDR2 sequences are SGHTA and FQGNSA. The CDR3 is 13 amino acids. This CDR3 is CASGHRWDTEAFF. The CDR3 region has the DNA TGTGCCAGCGGCCACAGGTGGGACACTGAAGCTTTCTTT.

This rearrangement joins TRBV19 to TRBJ2-5; 10 nucleotides align to TRBD1. CDR3 length: 14 amino acids. After removal of 9 bases from V and 4 bases from J, the junction contained 8 bases not matched to a gene. The germline V gene encodes CDR1 LNHDA and CDR2 SQIVND (reference sequence). CDR3 DNA sequence: TGTGCCAGCCGACCGACAGGGGGCAGAGAGACCCAGTACTTC. It specifies CASRPTGGRETQYF.

This CDR3 is CATSDYRGSTGELFF. The CDR3 DNA follows: TGTGCCACCAGTGATTACAGGGGAAGCACCGGGGAGCTGTTTTTT. The V call is TRBV24-1, the J call TRBJ2-2, with 7 bases matching TRBD1. Germline V gene sequence: CDR1 KGHDR, CDR2 SFDVKD. The CDR3 totals 15 residues. J was trimmed by 4 bases and V by 2 bases; bases with no gene match: 3.

The V gene is TRBV11-2, the J gene TRBJ2-1; 11 nucleotides match TRBD1. CDR3 length: 17 residues. The V gene's germline CDR1 is SGHAT and CDR2 FQNNGV. The J segment lost 4 bases and the V segment lost 3 bases, leaving 8 bases of the junction unmatched. This CDR3 is CASSLAGTGGRYNEQFF. The CDR3 DNA reads as TGTGCCAGCAGCTTGGCCGGGACAGGGGGAAGGTACAATGAGCAGTTCTTC.

J is TRBJ2-2 and V is TRBV6-5; possible D gene TRBD2, 6 bases. Germline V gene sequence: CDR1 MNHEY, CDR2 SVGAGI. Trimming took 6 bases from V and 6 from J, leaving 11 bases between them. CDR3 length equals 13 residues. The CDR3 protein is CASSSRLAGELFF. For the CDR3, the DNA is TGTGCCAGCAGCTCTAGACTAGCCGGGGAGCTGTTTTTT.

The chain uses TRBV5-1 and TRBJ2-3; the D gene is possibly TRBD2 (6 bases). Germline V gene data show CDR1 as SGHRS and CDR2 as YFSETQ. V shed 0 bases and J shed 2 bases, with 10 bases lying between them. The CDR3 extends over 15 amino acids. DNA for the CDR3: TGCGCCAGCAGCTTGGGGAGGGGCGCCACAGATACGCAGTATTTT. As protein: CASSLGRGATDTQYF.

This chain joins TRBV28 and TRBJ1-1; unclear D gene. Trimming took 2 bases from V and 9 from J, leaving 10 bases between them. The germline gives CDR1 MDHEN, CDR2 SYDVKM. The CDR3 consists of 12 residues. CDR3 nucleotide sequence: TGTGCCAGCAGTTTAGGATCTGGGCAAGCTTTCTTT. It translates to CASSLGSGQAFF.

This sequence joins TRBV3-1 (or the pseudogene TRBV3-2) and TRBJ2-7, with TRBD2 matching 9 bases. This CDR3 spans 17 amino acids. V gave up 4 bases and J gave up 4 bases; unmatched junction bases: 14. Germline CDR1 is LGHDT and CDR2 is YNNKEL (reference sequence). The CDR3 sequence is CASSPAVSSGKIYEQYF. The CDR3 coding sequence is TGTGCCAGCAGCCCGGCCGTATCTAGCGGGAAAATATACGAGCAGTACTTC.

The V and J genes are TRBV11-2 and TRBJ1-4; TRBD1 aligns across 7 bases. Germline CDR1 reads SGHAT; CDR2 reads FQNNGV. V trimming: 1 base; J trimming: 5 bases; junction bases outside the gene matches: 1. This CDR3 has 14 amino acids. The CDR3 sequence: CASSLGQGNEKLFF. DNA for the CDR3: TGTGCCAGCAGCTTAGGACAGGGCAATGAAAAACTGTTTTTT. Together with reference TRBV11-2 and TRBJ1-4, the CDR3 gives the full variable domain: EAGVAQSPRYKIIEKRQSVAFWCNPISGHATLYWYQQILGQGPKLLIQFQNNGVVDDSQLPKDRFSAERLKGVDSTLKIQPAKLEDSAVYLCASSLGQGNEKLFFGSGTQLSVL.

The gene calls are TRBV5-6 and TRBJ2-7, with TRBD2 as a possible D gene (6 bases). Germline V CDR1 and CDR2: SGHDT, YYEEEE. V lost 0 bases and J lost 3, with 7 bases in between. There are 13 residues in the CDR3. The CDR3 coding sequence is TGTGCCAGCAGCTTGGGCGGGATCTACGAGCAGTACTTC. This encodes CASSLGGIYEQYF.

The chain carries TRBV27 and TRBJ2-7, with 12 bases that match TRBD1. The CDR3 is 15 amino acids. J gave up 7 bases and V 6 bases, and 10 bases lay outside the gene matches. Germline lookup yields CDR1 MNHEY and CDR2 SMNVEV (reference sequence). In DNA form, the CDR3 reads TGTGCCAGCAGCCATGCGGGACAGGGGGCTGGGGAGCAGTACTTC. This translates into CASSHAGQGAGEQYF.

This clone has a single count. The gene calls are TRBV5-4 and TRBJ1-1, with a weak D call TRBD1 (5 bases). This CDR3 has 16 residues. CDR1 and CDR2 from the germline V gene are SGHNT and YYREEE (reference sequence). The V and J ends lost 0 bases and 1 base respectively, with 13 bases between them. This CDR3 is CASSLGAGIANTEAFF. CDR3 bases: TGTGCCAGCAGCTTGGGGGCAGGGATCGCGAACACTGAAGCTTTCTTT. Complete variable domain (other parts from reference TRBV5-4 and TRBJ1-1): ETGVTQSPTHLIKTRGQQVTLRCSSQSGHNTVSWYQQALGQGPQFIFQYYREEENGRGNFPPRFSGLQFPNYSSELNVNALELDDSALYLCASSLGAGIANTEAFFGQGTRLTVV.

The gene calls are TRBV19 and TRBJ1-5; TRBD1 matches 7 bases. The CDR3 consists of 16 residues. CDR1 is LNHDA and CDR2 is SQIVND in the germline V gene (reference sequence). J was trimmed by 7 bases and V by 3 bases; bases with no gene match: 12. CDR3 sequence: CASSIRSGTDYQPQHF. In nucleotides, the CDR3 is TGTGCCAGTAGTATCCGCTCGGGGACAGATTACCAGCCCCAGCATTTT.

The chain uses TRBV4-2 and TRBJ1-6; 9 bases map to TRBD1. The CDR3 sequence is 15 residues long. Per the germline V gene, CDR1 is LGHNA and CDR2 is YNFKEQ. V was pared by 2 bases and J by 9 bases, with 5 bases of the junction left unmatched. This CDR3 reads CASSQKDRGSSPLHF. CDR3 nucleotide sequence: TGTGCCAGCAGCCAAAAGGACAGGGGAAGTTCACCCCTCCACTTT.

V and J are TRBV4-2 and TRBJ2-7; D might be TRBD1 (5 bases). Germline V gives CDR1 LGHNA, CDR2 YNFKEQ. This CDR3 is 15 amino acids long. V lost 0 bases, J lost 2 bases, and 11 bases lay in between. This chain's CDR3 is CASSQDLDTTYEQYF. The CDR3 coding sequence is TGTGCCAGCAGCCAAGATTTGGACACTACCTACGAGCAGTACTTC.

This clone was detected once. The chain couples TRBV4-2 to TRBJ2-3; TRBD2 matches at 9 bases. Germline lookup yields CDR1 LGHNA and CDR2 YNFKEQ. The V segment lost 1 base and the J segment 2 bases; nucleotides outside the gene matches: 10. There are 18 residues in the CDR3. The CDR3 region is CASSQAVNSGGPTDTQYF. The CDR3 bases are TGTGCCAGCAGCCAAGCCGTGAATAGCGGGGGTCCCACAGATACGCAGTATTTT.

This clone showed up just once. The chain couples TRBV27 to TRBJ1-1; D is unclear. Germline values: CDR1 MNHEY, CDR2 SMNVEV (reference sequence). Deletions cut 6 bases from V and 1 base from J, with 12 bases between. The CDR3 runs to 14 residues. CDR3 loop: CASSPTGSNTEAFF. The DNA for the CDR3 is TGTGCCAGCAGCCCCACGGGATCGAACACTGAAGCTTTCTTT.

The genes are TRBV3-1 (or the pseudogene TRBV3-2) and TRBJ2-1, with TRBD2 identical over 9 bases. CDR3 length: 15 amino acids. The V gene end was trimmed by 1 base and the J gene end by 7 bases; junction bases not matched to a gene: 5. Germline loops: CDR1 LGHDT, CDR2 YNNKEL (reference sequence). The CDR3 DNA is TGTGCCAGCAGCCAAGGTCTAGCGGGGCATAATGAGCAGTTCTTC. This codes for CASSQGLAGHNEQFF.

J is TRBJ2-1 and V is TRBV5-1, with 10 bases fitting TRBD2. The germline gives CDR1 SGHRS, CDR2 YFSETQ. CDR3 length equals 16 residues. V dropped 5 bases and J dropped 10; count of bases not matched to a gene: 15. The CDR3: CASRSESGRAASEQFF. DNA for the CDR3: TGCGCCAGCAGATCTGAGAGCGGGAGGGCTGCCAGCGAGCAGTTCTTC.

The chain carries TRBV28 and TRBJ1-6; no definite D call. This CDR3 is built from 13 residues. Germline CDR1 MDHEN, CDR2 SYDVKM. CDR3 DNA: TGTGCGGGGAGCCCCTCCGAGGATTCACCCCTCCACTTT. Its translation is CAGSPSEDSPLHF.

V usage is TRBV2 and J usage is TRBJ1-2; weak D call: TRBD1 (5 bases). The germline gives CDR1 SNHLY, CDR2 FYNNEI. The CDR3 sequence is 15 residues long. V was trimmed by 5 bases and J by 8 bases, leaving 21 bases between them. CDR3 protein: CASSSGYDRPRGYTF. CDR3 in DNA: TGTGCCAGCAGTTCCGGCTATGACAGACCGCGAGGCTACACCTTC.